The present T cell receptor beta chain was sequenced within a study of identical twins. TCRdb processed the 5' RACE reads anew with MiXCR; each CDR3 protein has one entry. The sample lists fewer than 250,000 distinct CDR3 sequences, over 8% seen once, with about 5.2% in the top ten. This TCR was recovered from a woman aged 18-29 years in good health. The sequencing sample was made of memory (CD45RO+) T cells sorted from blood.

This CDR3 reads CASSNSGRVNTEAFF. DNA for the CDR3: TGCGCCAGCAGCAATAGCGGACGGGTGAACACTGAAGCTTTCTTT. The chain employs TRBV5-1 and TRBJ1-1; D gene unclear. Looked up from germline, CDR1 is SGHRS and CDR2 is YFSETQ. Trimming left V 4 bases short and J 0 bases short, with 13 bases between. This CDR3 comprises 15 residues.